Listed below are T cell receptor beta chains from one sample, sequenced in a study of blood T cell repertoires in COVID-19. Data came from immunoSEQ multiplex PCR; TCRdb stores just in-frame clones and leaves some out. In the table there are hundreds of thousands of clones, over 80% of which are singletons. Input material: PBMCs or T cells enriched from blood (not recorded which). Source of these receptors: a man aged 45-60 years who had been exposed to COVID-19. Both conserved end residues are part of each CDR3. A D gene is named only where the DNA matches it firmly.

CDR3 protein: CAITQSTNEKLFF
CDR3 DNA: TGTGCCATCACACAGTCGACTAATGAAAAACTGTTTTTT
D gene: -
J gene: TRBJ1-4
V gene: TRBV10-3

CDR3 protein: CAISESTASYEQYF
CDR3 DNA: TGTGCCATCAGTGAGTCGACAGCCTCATACGAGCAGTACTTC
D gene: -
J gene: TRBJ2-7
V gene: TRBV10-3

CDR3 protein: CASSPGVGGHAFF
CDR3 DNA: TGTGCCAGCAGCCCCGGGGTGGGGGGGCACGCTTTCTTT
D gene: -
J gene: TRBJ1-1
V gene: TRBV7-9

CDR3 protein: CASSQEARSSSGIQYF
CDR3 DNA: TGCGCCAGCAGCCAAGAGGCTCGGTCTAGCTCAGGCATTCAGTACTTC
D gene: -
J gene: TRBJ2-4
V gene: TRBV4-1

CDR3 protein: CASSPHGQGTNYGYTF
CDR3 DNA: TGTGCCAGCAGCCCCCACGGACAGGGGACTAACTATGGCTACACCTTC
D gene: TRBD1
J gene: TRBJ1-2
V gene: TRBV9

CDR3 protein: CATSRVAGELFF
CDR3 DNA: TGTGCCACCAGCAGAGTCGCCGGGGAGCTGTTTTTT
D gene: -
J gene: TRBJ2-2
V gene: TRBV15

CDR3 protein: CASSLGGNSPLHF
CDR3 DNA: TGTGCCAGCAGCTTAGGGGGGAACTCACCCCTCCACTTT
D gene: -
J gene: TRBJ1-6
V gene: TRBV7-3

CDR3 protein: CATGGRGQPQHF
CDR3 DNA: TGTGCCACCGGGGGGCGCGGTCAGCCCCAGCATTTT
D gene: -
J gene: TRBJ1-5
V gene: TRBV28

CDR3 protein: CATSEGQRNQPQHF
CDR3 DNA: TGTGCCACCAGCGAGGGACAGAGGAATCAGCCCCAGCATTTT
D gene: TRBD1
J gene: TRBJ1-5
V gene: TRBV24-1

CDR3 protein: CASTPWGENTGELFF
CDR3 DNA: TGTGCCAGCACCCCCTGGGGAGAAAACACCGGGGAGCTGTTTTTT
D gene: -
J gene: TRBJ2-2
V gene: TRBV18

CDR3 protein: CASNPGHIQETQYF
CDR3 DNA: TGTGCCAGCAACCCGGGACATATCCAAGAGACCCAGTACTTC
D gene: -
J gene: TRBJ2-5
V gene: TRBV11-3